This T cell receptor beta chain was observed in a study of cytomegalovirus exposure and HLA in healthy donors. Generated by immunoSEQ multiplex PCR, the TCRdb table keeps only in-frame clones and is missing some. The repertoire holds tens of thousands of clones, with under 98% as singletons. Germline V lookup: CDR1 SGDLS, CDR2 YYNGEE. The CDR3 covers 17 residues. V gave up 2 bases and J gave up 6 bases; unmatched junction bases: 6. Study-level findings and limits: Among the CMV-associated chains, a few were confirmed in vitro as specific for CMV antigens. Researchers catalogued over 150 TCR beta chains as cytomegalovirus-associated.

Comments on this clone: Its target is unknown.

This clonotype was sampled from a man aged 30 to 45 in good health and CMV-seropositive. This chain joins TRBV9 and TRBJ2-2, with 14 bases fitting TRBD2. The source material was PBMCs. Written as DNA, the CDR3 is TGTGCCAGCAGCGTTACCGGGACTAGCGGGAGATCCGGGGAGCTGTTTTTT. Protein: CASSVTGTSGRSGELFF.